One and the same sample provided the 7 T cell receptor beta chains below, sequenced in a study of blood T cell repertoires in COVID-19. Repertoires were generated with immunoSEQ multiplex PCR, while TCRdb's copy carries only in-frame clones and drops some. The sample carries under 300,000 clones, approximately 84% recorded once. The source material was PBMCs or T cells enriched from blood (not recorded which). All receptors come from a woman between 50 and 59 years old who had been exposed to COVID-19.

The chain combines TRBV6-5 with TRBJ1-2, with D perhaps matching TRBD1 (6 bases). The V and J ends lost 4 bases and 4 bases respectively, with 16 bases between them. This CDR3 spans 15 amino acids. Per germline, CDR1 MNHEY and CDR2 SVGAGI. In DNA form, the CDR3 reads TGTGCCAGCAGTTCTCCAGGACAGACATTCTATGGCTACACCTTC. Protein product: CASSSPGQTFYGYTF.

The CDR3 DNA reads as TGTGCCAGCAGCAAAGCCCGGGACAATGGTGGCTACACCTTC. Translation: CASSKARDNGGYTF. The chain carries TRBV21-1 and TRBJ1-2; the D call TRBD1 from the table was never checked on the DNA. TRBV21-1 is a documented pseudogene. The CDR3 runs to 14 residues.

The rearrangement links TRBV12-3 or TRBV12-4 to TRBJ1-1; D is perhaps TRBD1 (6 bases). The V gene lost 5 bases and the J gene lost 10 bases, with 14 bases spanning the gap. The CDR3 is made up of 12 amino acids. CDR3 in DNA: TGTGCCAGCAGTACGCTCAGGGGAAGAGCTTTCTTT. Its protein is CASSTLRGRAFF.

This clone was counted a single time. The chain recombines TRBV7-9 with TRBJ1-3; D gene unclear. Germline V gene data show CDR1 as SEHNR and CDR2 as FQNEAQ (reference sequence). The CDR3 is 15 residues long. The V and J ends lost 2 bases and 7 bases respectively, with 15 bases between them. The CDR3 sequence: CASSLYTVKRNTIYF. The CDR3 DNA is TGTGCCAGCAGCTTATACACGGTCAAGCGGAACACCATATATTTT. The full variable domain, rest sourced from reference TRBV7-9 and TRBJ1-3, is DTGVSQNPRHKITKRGQNVTFRCDPISEHNRLYWYRQTLGQGPEFLTYFQNEAQLEKSRLLSDRFSAERPKGSFSTLEIQRTEQGDSAMYLCASSLYTVKRNTIYFGEGSWLTVV.

This clone was seen more than once but under ten times. The CDR3 protein is CASSESNAGNYGYTF. CDR3 nucleotide sequence: TGCGCCAGCAGTGAGTCGAACGCGGGAAACTATGGCTACACCTTC. The rearrangement links TRBV10-1 to TRBJ1-2; D not resolved. Trimming removed 0 bases at V and 2 bases at J, with 10 bases between. Germline V lookup: CDR1 WNHNN, CDR2 SYGVQD (reference sequence). This CDR3 contains 15 residues.

The chain carries TRBV29-1 and TRBJ1-1; D unresolved. This CDR3 has 13 amino acids. Germline CDR1 reads SQVTM; CDR2 reads ANQGSEA. V lost 2 bases and J lost 0, with 7 bases in between. CDR3 in amino acids: CSVEPVLNTEAFF. The DNA for the CDR3 is TGCAGCGTTGAACCGGTATTGAACACTGAAGCTTTCTTT.

The V call is TRBV10-2, the J call TRBJ2-2; the D gene is possibly TRBD2 (6 bases). The V end lost 9 bases, the J end lost 3 bases, and 11 bases lay between the germline ends. Germline loops: CDR1 WSHSY, CDR2 SAAADI. This CDR3 has 13 amino acids. CDR3 nucleotides: TGCGCCAGTTGGGACTCGCACACCGGGGAGCTGTTTTTT. Its translation: CASWDSHTGELFF.